The entry that follows covers one T cell receptor (beta chain) sequence. Its target is unknown. This specimen belongs to a study of cytomegalovirus exposure and HLA in healthy donors. Study-level results: In a later analysis, most CMV-associated TCR beta chains appeared HLA-restricted.

The PCR employed 60 Vbeta primers together with 13 Jbeta primers. Generated by immunoSEQ multiplex PCR, the TCRdb table keeps only in-frame clones and is missing some. The sample carries about 200,000 clones, 70% to 90% recorded once. The sequenced sample consisted of PBMCs. The receptor comes from a woman in her 30s in good health and CMV-seronegative.

The CDR3 DNA follows: TGTGCCAGCAGCTTAGAACTAGCGGGAGCTCACGAGCAGTACTTC. This codes for CASSLELAGAHEQYF. This chain uses TRBV5-4 with TRBJ2-7; 11 nucleotides match TRBD2. Germline V CDR1 and CDR2: SGHNT, YYREEE (reference sequence). V lost 2 bases to trimming and J lost 5 bases; unmatched junction nucleotides: 6. CDR3 length: 15 residues.